Presented here are 22 T cell receptor beta chains from one specimen sequenced in a study of CD8+CD57+ T cells in acquired aplastic anemia. Using genomic DNA as the template, TCR beta VDJ and CDR3 profiling was carried out. TCRdb recomputed calls from the reads with MiXCR, one row per CDR3 protein. The profile shows fewer than 200,000 distinct CDR3 sequences, around 60% of them singletons. The sample was sorted CD4+, CD8+, or CD8+CD57+ T cells (not recorded which) from PBMCs. Receptors originate from a human donor in good health.

The chain recombines TRBV10-3 with TRBJ1-3; D remains unclear. The V gene's germline CDR1 is ENHRY and CDR2 SYGVKD. V lost 4 bases to trimming and J lost 4 bases, with 20 bases between them. The CDR3 is 17 amino acids. CDR3 protein: CAISVSRNGISGNTIYF. In nucleotides, the CDR3 is TGTGCCATCAGTGTCAGCAGGAACGGAATCTCGGGAAACACCATATATTTT.

This clonotype was observed a few times. This chain links TRBV11-3 with TRBJ1-1; possible D gene TRBD1, 5 bases. Trimming pared 3 bases from V and 3 bases from J, leaving 11 bases between. The CDR3 extends over 14 amino acids. The germline V gene encodes CDR1 SGHNT and CDR2 YENEEA. CDR3 DNA sequence: TGTGCCAGCAGCTTCGACAGCGGGGACACTGAAGCTTTCTTT. Translating it yields CASSFDSGDTEAFF.

This chain uses TRBV12-3 or TRBV12-4 with TRBJ2-5; possibly TRBD1 or TRBD2 for D (5 bases each). The CDR3 is 15 amino acids. The V end lost 7 bases, the J end lost 5 bases, and 20 bases lay between the germline ends. The CDR3 region has the DNA TGTGCCAGCATCATCGGGGCGATCAACAATGAGACCCAGTACTTC. It yields the protein CASIIGAINNETQYF.

The chain is built from TRBV15 and TRBJ1-2; D is unclear. V shed 0 bases and J shed 2 bases, with 10 bases lying between them. Germline lookup yields CDR1 LNHNV and CDR2 YYDKDF (reference sequence). This CDR3 has 15 residues. This chain's CDR3 is CATSRDFGGNYGYTF. For the CDR3, the DNA is TGTGCCACCAGCAGAGATTTTGGAGGAAACTATGGCTACACCTTC.

Only one count was recorded for this clonotype. The V and J genes are TRBV6-4 and TRBJ2-2; D unresolved. Trimming left V 2 bases short and J 4 bases short, with 11 bases between. CDR3 length: 15 amino acids. CDR1 and CDR2 (germline): MRHNA, SNTAGT. CDR3 in DNA: TGTGCCAGCAGTGACCCTTCAGCCTCCACCGGGGAGCTGTTTTTT. Translating it yields CASSDPSASTGELFF.

The chain recombines TRBV29-1 with TRBJ2-7, with 9 bases lining up with TRBD1. This CDR3 contains 13 residues. The ends lost 6 bases at V and 3 bases at J; junction bases unmatched: 6. Germline CDR1 is SQVTM and CDR2 is ANQGSEA. CDR3 sequence: CSVSTGQGYEQYF. For the CDR3, the DNA is TGCAGCGTGAGTACGGGACAGGGCTACGAGCAGTACTTC.

Ten or more counts support this clonotype. A much larger clone differs from this one at a single base, so this may be a read error. This chain connects TRBV11-2 to TRBJ2-1; unclear D gene. The CDR3 totals 12 residues. Germline CDR1 SGHAT, CDR2 FQNNGV. V lost 1 base and J lost 7, with 5 bases in between. CDR3: CASSLVVNEQFF. CDR3 in DNA: TGTGCCAGCAGCTTAGTGGTGAATGAGCAGTTCTTC.

This clonotype came up many times. J is TRBJ2-5 and V is TRBV29-1, with D perhaps TRBD2 (7 bases). The CDR3 extends over 17 amino acids. Between the trimmed V and J ends, which lost 1 base and 4 bases, there was a span of 22 bases. Germline V gene sequence: CDR1 SQVTM, CDR2 ANQGSEA. CDR3 sequence reads: CSVEGRGGGIGAETQYF. The CDR3 DNA is TGCAGCGTTGAAGGGAGGGGAGGGGGGATCGGGGCAGAGACCCAGTACTTC.

This chain joins TRBV13 and TRBJ2-7; 7 positions match TRBD1. The CDR3 has 15 amino acids. The trim removed 3 bases at V and 3 bases at J, leaving 8 bases unmatched. Germline V CDR1 and CDR2: PRHDT, FYEKMQ (reference sequence). This CDR3 reads CASSFRTGDYYEQYF. CDR3 DNA sequence: TGTGCCAGCAGCTTCCGGACAGGAGACTACTACGAGCAGTACTTC.

V and J are TRBV7-9 and TRBJ2-7, with a weak D call TRBD2 (5 bases). Germline V CDR1 and CDR2: SEHNR, FQNEAQ (reference sequence). The V gene lost 4 bases and the J gene lost 5 bases, with 12 bases spanning the gap. The CDR3 has 13 residues. CDR3 sequence (DNA): TGTGCCAGCAGCTCCAAGAGGGTGGACGAGCAGTACTTC. Its protein is CASSSKRVDEQYF.

The rearrangement joins TRBV5-1 to TRBJ1-6; D not resolved. CDR1 is SGHRS, CDR2 YFSETQ, per germline. V lost 0 bases, J lost 9 bases, and 13 bases lay in between. The CDR3 runs 15 residues. DNA of the CDR3: TGCGCCAGCAGCTTGGAAGAGGGTGGGCGTTCACCCCTCCACTTT. It translates to CASSLEEGGRSPLHF.

The chain carries TRBV7-2 and TRBJ2-5; D uncertain. Germline V gene data show CDR1 as SGHTA and CDR2 as FQGNSA. This CDR3 is 12 amino acids long. Between the trimmed V and J ends, which lost 5 bases and 5 bases, there was a span of 9 bases. In DNA form, the CDR3 reads TGTGCCAGCAGCCTAAGGTGGGAGACCCAGTACTTC. Translating gives CASSLRWETQYF.

In this sample, this clonotype turned up many times. The rearrangement joins TRBV4-3 to TRBJ2-2; TRBD2 agrees at 8 bases. Per the germline V gene, CDR1 is LGHNA and CDR2 is YSLEER. V lost 2 bases, J lost 1 base, and 3 bases stayed unmatched. CDR3 size: 16 residues. The DNA for the CDR3 is TGCGCCAGCAGCCAATCGCTAGCGGGGAACACCGGGGAGCTGTTTTTT. Translated: CASSQSLAGNTGELFF.

The sample holds one count of this clonotype. Since a much larger clone is just one base distant, this may be a read error. The V gene is TRBV6-5, the J gene TRBJ1-1; TRBD1 matches at 9 bases. The CDR3 runs 14 residues. Germline V gene lookup returns CDR1 MNHEY and CDR2 SVGAGI. The CDR3, as DNA: TGTGCCAGCAGTTCCGGCCGGGACAGGGATGATGCTCTCTTT. This sequence encodes CASSSGRDRDDALF.

In its sample, this clonotype was seen many times. The V and J genes are TRBV6-4 and TRBJ2-1; D is ambiguous. The germline V gene has CDR1 MRHNA and CDR2 SNTAGT. V lost 3 bases and J lost 9, with 12 bases in between. The CDR3 is 13 amino acids. CDR3 residues: CASSESGRGEQFF. The CDR3 region has the DNA TGTGCCAGCAGTGAGTCCGGTCGTGGTGAGCAGTTCTTC.

To note about this clonotype: A single base separates this from a much larger clone, so it may be a read error. The chain employs TRBV5-6 and TRBJ2-4; 8 bases map to TRBD2. This CDR3 region has 11 residues. Germline V CDR1 and CDR2: SGHDT, YYEEEE. CDR3 region: CVSSGGRMEYF. CDR3 DNA sequence: TGTGTCAGCAGCGGGGGCAGGATGGAGTACTTC.

The table lists this clonotype with a count of one. V gene TRBV7-9 combines with J gene TRBJ2-7; 9 bases are a match to TRBD1. There are 14 residues in the CDR3. Germline V lookup: CDR1 SEHNR, CDR2 FQNEAQ (reference sequence). J gave up 6 bases and V 5 bases, and 8 bases lay outside the gene matches. CDR3 loop: CASSAQQGAGEQYF. CDR3 DNA sequence: TGTGCCAGCAGCGCCCAACAGGGGGCAGGCGAGCAGTACTTC. The whole variable domain, remainder taken from reference TRBV7-9 and TRBJ2-7, is DTGVSQNPRHKITKRGQNVTFRCDPISEHNRLYWYRQTLGQGPEFLTYFQNEAQLEKSRLLSDRFSAERPKGSFSTLEIQRTEQGDSAMYLCASSAQQGAGEQYFGPGTRLTVT.

The gene calls are TRBV12-5 and TRBJ2-7; D is unresolved. Between the trimmed V and J ends, which lost 2 bases and 4 bases, there was a span of 6 bases. This CDR3 contains 12 residues. Germline V CDR1 and CDR2: LGHNT, FRNRAP. As DNA, the CDR3 is TGTGCTAGTGGTTTGCGGGTTTACGAGCAGTACTTC. It specifies CASGLRVYEQYF. Looking up the rest from reference TRBV12-5 and TRBJ2-7 gives the full variable domain: DARVTQTPRHKVTEMGQEVTMRCQPILGHNTVFWYRQTMMQGLELLAYFRNRAPLDDSGMPKDRFSAEMPDATLATLKIQPSEPRDSAVYFCASGLRVYEQYFGPGTRLTVT.

This clonotype has a count of ten or more. This chain uses TRBV9 with TRBJ2-1, with a tentative D call TRBD2 (5 bases). This CDR3 is built from 14 residues. V was pared by 3 bases and J by 6 bases, with 13 bases between. The germline V gene encodes CDR1 SGDLS and CDR2 YYNGEE. In nucleotides, the CDR3 is TGTGCCAGCAGCGGACGGGGAGCCTTCAATGAGCAGTTCTTC. Its translation: CASSGRGAFNEQFF.

The V gene is TRBV19, the J gene TRBJ1-2, with 9 bases aligning to TRBD1. V shed 5 bases, J shed 6 bases, and the junction held 7 bases outside the gene matches. CDR3 length: 14 residues. CDR1 LNHDA and CDR2 SQIVND come from the germline V gene (reference sequence). The CDR3: CASSADRGKDGYTF. CDR3 in DNA: TGTGCCAGTAGTGCCGACAGGGGGAAGGATGGCTACACCTTC.

This clonotype has a count of ten or more. V is TRBV4-1 and J is TRBJ1-6; no reliable D call. Germline V lookup: CDR1 MGHRA, CDR2 YSYEKL. The CDR3 consists of 17 residues. The V and J ends lost 6 bases and 0 bases respectively, with 15 bases between them. The CDR3 DNA reads TGCGCCAGCAGGAAGTTCTCCGGGAGCTCCTATAATTCACCCCTCCACTTT. It is translated as CASRKFSGSSYNSPLHF.

This clonotype was seen a handful of times. The rearrangement uses TRBV29-1 and TRBJ2-7; perhaps TRBD2 as D (6 bases). In germline, CDR1 is SQVTM, CDR2 ANQGSEA. V was pared by 7 bases and J by 5 bases, with 12 bases between. The CDR3 spans 11 residues. In DNA, the CDR3 is TGCAGCGGGGGGAGGAAGGACGAGCAGTACTTC. Protein sequence: CSGGRKDEQYF.